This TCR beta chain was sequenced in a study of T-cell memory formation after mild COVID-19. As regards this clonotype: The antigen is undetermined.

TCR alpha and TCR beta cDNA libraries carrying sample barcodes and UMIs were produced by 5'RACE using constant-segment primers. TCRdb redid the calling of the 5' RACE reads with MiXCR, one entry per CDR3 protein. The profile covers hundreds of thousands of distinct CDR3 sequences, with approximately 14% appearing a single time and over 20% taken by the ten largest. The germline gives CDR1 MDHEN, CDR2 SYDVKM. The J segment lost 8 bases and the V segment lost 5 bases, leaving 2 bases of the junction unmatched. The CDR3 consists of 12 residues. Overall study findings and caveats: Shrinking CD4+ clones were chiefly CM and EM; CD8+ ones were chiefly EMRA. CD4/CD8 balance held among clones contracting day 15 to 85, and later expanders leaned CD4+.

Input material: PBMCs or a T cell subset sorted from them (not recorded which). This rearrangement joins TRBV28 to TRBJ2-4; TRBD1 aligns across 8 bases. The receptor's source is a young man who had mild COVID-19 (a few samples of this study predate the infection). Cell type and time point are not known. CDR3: CASSTGGDIQYF. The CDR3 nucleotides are TGTGCCAGCAGTACAGGGGGAGACATTCAGTACTTC.